These 6 T cell receptor beta chains share one sample of origin, sequenced in a study of OX40 agonist ivuxolimab in advanced cancers. The method was immunoSEQ multiplex PCR; TCRdb's version includes in-frame clones alone and lacks a portion of them. The data show tens of thousands of clones, approximately 90% seen once. Sequenced material: CD4+ or CD8+ T cells sorted from blood, taken in a trial of the OX40 agonist ivuxolimab. The source of these receptors is an adult with an advanced solid tumor such as melanoma, head and neck, liver or kidney cancer.

The chain uses TRBV20-1 and TRBJ2-3; a weak D match, TRBD2 (6 bases). The CDR3 is 10 amino acids. From germline, CDR1 is DFQATT and CDR2 SNEGSKA (reference sequence). Trimming cost V 3 bases and J 10 bases, with 8 bases left between them. The CDR3 is CSASREAQYF. The CDR3 nucleotides are TGCAGTGCTAGCAGGGAGGCGCAGTATTTT.

J is TRBJ2-7 and V is TRBV11-2; D gene ambiguous. Trimming removed 8 bases at V and 3 bases at J, with 17 bases between. This CDR3 spans 14 amino acids. The germline V gene has CDR1 SGHAT and CDR2 FQNNGV. CDR3 bases: TGTGCCAGCCGTGCCCTGCAGGTACACTACGAGCAGTACTTC. Its translation: CASRALQVHYEQYF.

The V call is TRBV18, the J call TRBJ2-7; 10 bases are shared with TRBD2. This CDR3 contains 15 residues. V dropped 2 bases and J dropped 4; count of bases not matched to a gene: 5. Germline CDR1 KGHSH, CDR2 LQKENI. CDR3 sequence: CASSPTASGRYEQYF. The DNA of the CDR3 is TGTGCCAGCTCACCAACGGCTAGCGGGAGATACGAGCAGTACTTC. The variable domain in full, with the rest retrieved from reference TRBV18 and TRBJ2-7, is NAGVMQNPRHLVRRRGQEARLRCSPMKGHSHVYWYRQLPEEGLKFMVYLQKENIIDESGMPKERFSAEFPKEGPSILRIQQVVRGDSAAYFCASSPTASGRYEQYFGPGTRLTVT.

This clone showed up just a few times. The rearrangement joins TRBV28 to TRBJ2-7; D perhaps matches TRBD2 (5 bases). The V end was cut by 1 base, the J end by 7 bases, with 11 bases between. The CDR3 consists of 13 residues. CDR1 is MDHEN, CDR2 SYDVKM, per germline. CDR3 amino acids: CASSLFAGMEQYF. The CDR3 nucleotides are TGTGCCAGCAGTTTATTCGCCGGGATGGAGCAGTACTTC. Full variable domain (missing parts from reference TRBV28 and TRBJ2-7): DVKVTQSSRYLVKRTGEKVFLECVQDMDHENMFWYRQDPGLGLRLIYFSYDVKMKEKGDIPEGYSVSREKKERFSLILESASTNQTSMYLCASSLFAGMEQYFGPGTRLTVT.

This chain uses TRBV7-2 with TRBJ1-1, with D unresolved. The CDR3 is 13 residues long. Germline CDR1 is SGHTA and CDR2 is FQGNSA. Between the trimmed V and J ends, which lost 2 bases and 3 bases, there was a span of 7 bases. The DNA for the CDR3 is TGTGCCAGCAGCTTAAACCAGGACACTGAAGCTTTCTTT. Its protein product is CASSLNQDTEAFF. Together with reference TRBV7-2 and TRBJ1-1, the CDR3 gives the full variable domain: GAGVSQSPSNKVTEKGKDVELRCDPISGHTALYWYRQSLGQGLEFLIYFQGNSAPDKSGLPSDRFSAERTGGSVSTLTIQRTQQEDSAVYLCASSLNQDTEAFFGQGTRLTVV.

This clone was recorded once. The chain recombines TRBV7-2 with TRBJ2-3; D remains ambiguous. Germline V gene lookup returns CDR1 SGHTA and CDR2 FQGNSA. The V end lost 2 bases, the J end lost 6 bases, and 6 bases lay between the germline ends. CDR3 length: 12 amino acids. The CDR3 region is CASSLFSDTQYF. For the CDR3, the DNA is TGTGCCAGCAGCTTATTTTCGGATACGCAGTATTTT.